A single sample gave rise to the 4 T cell receptor beta chains below, sequenced in a study of regulatory T cells in long-lasting Graves disease. Time point noted: newly diagnosed GD, antithyroid drugs for less than 3 months. PBMC RNA served as the TCR library source. Arm-PCR with iRepertoire HTBI primers amplified the CDR3 regions for these TCR beta libraries. TCRdb recomputed calls from the multiplex PCR reads with MiXCR, one row per CDR3 protein. The repertoire includes approximately 350,000 distinct CDR3 sequences, approximately 15% of them detected once, and 30% sits in the top ten. The same sample was also studied in work on T cells in Graves' hyperthyroidism and ophthalmopathy.

This specimen was peripheral blood mononuclear cells (PBMCs), taken at new diagnosis, from a patient treated with antithyroid drugs. All receptors come from a man in his forties with Graves disease.

This chain connects TRBV29-1 to TRBJ1-2, with TRBD1 identical over 10 bases. The length of the CDR3 is 13 residues. CDR1 SQVTM and CDR2 ANQGSEA come from the germline V gene. J gave up 5 bases and V 7 bases, and 7 bases lay outside the gene matches. The CDR3 nucleotides are TGCAGCGCTTCCCGGGACAGGGGATATGGCTACACCTTC. Translating gives CSASRDRGYGYTF.

This clonotype was counted many times. The chain recombines TRBV4-2 with TRBJ2-2; 8 nucleotides line up with TRBD2. The CDR3 has 18 residues. CDR1 is LGHNA, CDR2 YNFKEQ, per germline. V shed 1 base, J shed 2 bases, and the junction held 9 bases outside the gene matches. CDR3 in DNA: TGTGCCAGCAGCCAAGTGGCTAGCGGGCTATCCAACACCGGGGAGCTGTTTTTT. Translated, it gives CASSQVASGLSNTGELFF.

There are a few counts of this clonotype. The rearrangement joins TRBV11-2 to TRBJ2-7; 9 positions match TRBD1. Germline values: CDR1 SGHAT, CDR2 FQNNGV. This CDR3 has 17 residues. V shed 2 bases and J 3 bases; nucleotides not matched to a gene: 11. The CDR3 protein is CASSLRPTGGEIYEQYF. Here the CDR3 DNA reads TGTGCCAGCAGCTTACGACCGACAGGGGGGGAGATCTACGAGCAGTACTTC.

This sequence joins TRBV5-6 and TRBJ1-5, with D possibly matching TRBD1 (5 bases). Trimming removed 0 bases from V and 7 bases from J, with 11 bases in between. Germline V lookup: CDR1 SGHDT, CDR2 YYEEEE. The CDR3 extends over 14 amino acids. The CDR3 sequence is CASSLADGAQPQHF. The CDR3 nucleotides read TGTGCCAGCAGCTTGGCCGATGGGGCCCAGCCCCAGCATTTT.